This TCR beta chain was sequenced during a study of shared clonotypes between healthy human individuals (dated by TCRdb to about 2020). Context from the whole study: The cohort included three men and a couple of women between 18 and 49 years of age. For each donor, three plates each were used for CD4 naive and CD4 memory, two plates were used for CD8 naive, and one plate was used for CD8 memory. To estimate repertoire size and how much clonotypes are shared between individuals, the study performed deep sequencing of blood TCR repertoires from a few healthy adults. Libraries were prepared and TCR repertoires were sequenced by different laboratories using diverse techniques, in order to increase sequencing depth and limit assay-specific biases. Per donor, leukapheresis produced somewhere between about 0.94 and 9 billion PBMCs. General study outcomes and caveats: Naive subsets generally had larger estimated clonotype richness than memory subsets did. Because the study included only a small number of donors, the genetic and exposure-history diversity represented was limited. Rarefaction of sorted-subset datasets indicated incomplete sequencing despite the large sequencing depth. Pairwise subsampling indicated that sequencing depth was expected to affect the degree of clonotype sharing among donors. Compared with non-shared clonotypes, the clonotypes found in all four sorted-subset donors had higher generation probabilities. When a handful of donors were compared, the shared fraction of clonotypes was roughly 4.8% for naive CD4, 3.5% to 4% for naive CD8, 2.3% for memory CD4, and less than 0.5% for memory CD8. Sampling was restricted to blood, and TCR repertoires in tissue are likely to differ from TCR repertoires in blood.

Notes on this clone: The target of this receptor is not known. No much larger clone is present one base from it, and per-base qualities are unavailable.

For the CD8 naive samples, CD45RO-negative cells were positively selected for CCR7, yielding a CD45RA+CCR7+ population from which TemRA cells were excluded. Donors were healthy HIV-negative adults with no recently reported acute infections or vaccinations. All donors were Caucasian adults living in Nashville, Tennessee, USA. After blood collection by leukapheresis, PBMCs were isolated using Ficoll-Histopaque density gradient centrifugation and then cryopreserved in the vapor phase of liquid nitrogen. Analytical flow cytometry was used to check the purity and quantity of each magnetically sorted T cell population. Each sorted fraction had its genomic DNA isolated and then quantified by UV absorbance on a Nanodrop 2000c. The germline V gene gives CDR1 as SNHLY and CDR2 as FYNNEI. Here V drops 2 bases and J drops 0 bases, and the junction holds 5 bases not matched to any gene. From the cysteine up to the phenylalanine, the CDR3 has a length of 16 residues. Only the CDR3 region is kept as DNA, spanning 48 bases read in frame from base 1.

TCR CDR3 regions were amplified from genomic DNA by multiplex PCR using the deep immunoSEQ assay. Extracted genomic DNA from each cell subset was distributed evenly across all wells of several immunoSEQ 96-well plates, and each plate was treated as a replicate. Each replicate PCR for sorted subsets received about 180 ng genomic DNA, equal to 28,000 or so T cell genomes. The purified libraries were quantified using a Qubit 3.0 fluorometer, sized with a Bioanalyzer 2100, and then quantified again using the KAPA Library Quantification kit. A separate single-read 150-cycle Illumina NextSeq 550 flow cell was used to sequence each immunoSEQ 96-well plate. The paper's processing steps were these. Because only junctional sequences without quality scores were contained in the immunoSEQ output, filtering matching that applied to full-length reads could not be performed. Sequences were annotated with PyIR, a Python wrapper for IgBLAST v1.9, using IMGT germline references to assign V/J genes and CDR3. Any read was removed if the V/J assignment was weak (E-value above 1e-6), the CDR3 was missing, or the read contained stop codons, out-of-frame junctions, or ambiguous translated residues. V3J clonotypes were defined by identical inferred V gene, J gene, and CDR3 amino acid sequence. Percentage overlap between repertoires was computed as shared unique clonotypes divided by the size of the smaller repertoire. Three approaches were used to assess repertoire richness: RTK rarefaction, the Chao1 estimator, and Recon v2.1 estimates of unobserved clonotypes. Generation probabilities were computed with OLGA for all TCRbeta clonotypes obtained by the gDNA method from several donors. The table comes from immuneACCESS by way of TCRdb, which keeps in-frame sequences with V and J called. Part of the clones is missing from these tables; in studies checked, under half for an unresolved V gene and the rest for unknown reasons. V and J calls and clone size follow that table, whereas D and trimming were derived from the DNA. Across this sample there are around 600,000 clones, with 95% to 98% seen only once. 0.3% of the sample rests with the top ten.

The chain is assembled from TRBV2 and TRBJ2-3; TRBD2 lines up with 7 middle nucleotides. The receptor's source is a young man in good health. The sample comprised naive CD8+ T cells sorted from blood. The cell subset or site label on this specimen signifies: CD45RA+CCR7+. The DNA is as follows: TGTGCCAGCAGTGAACCCCTAGCGGCTAGCACAGATACGCAGTATTTT. Its amino acids are CASSEPLAASTDTQYF.